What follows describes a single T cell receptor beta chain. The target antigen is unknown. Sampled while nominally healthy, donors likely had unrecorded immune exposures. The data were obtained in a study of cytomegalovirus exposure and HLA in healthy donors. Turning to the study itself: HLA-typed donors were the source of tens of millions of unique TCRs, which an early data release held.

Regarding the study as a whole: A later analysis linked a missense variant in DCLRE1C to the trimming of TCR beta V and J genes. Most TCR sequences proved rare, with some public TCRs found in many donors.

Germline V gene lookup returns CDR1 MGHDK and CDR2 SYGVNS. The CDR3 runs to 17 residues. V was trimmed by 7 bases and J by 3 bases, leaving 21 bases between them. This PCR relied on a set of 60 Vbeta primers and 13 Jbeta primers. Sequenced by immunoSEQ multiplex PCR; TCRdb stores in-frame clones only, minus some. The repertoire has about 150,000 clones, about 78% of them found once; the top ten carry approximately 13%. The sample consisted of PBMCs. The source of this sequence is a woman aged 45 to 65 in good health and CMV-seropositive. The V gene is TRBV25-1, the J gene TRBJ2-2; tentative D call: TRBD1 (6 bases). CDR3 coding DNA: TGTGCCAGCACCCCGTCGTCGGGACAAACGCACACCGGGGAGCTGTTTTTT. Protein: CASTPSSGQTHTGELFF.